This T cell receptor beta chain was observed in a study of blood T cell repertoires in COVID-19. V gave up 2 bases and J gave up 5 bases; unmatched junction bases: 6. There are 14 residues in the CDR3. Germline assignment: CDR1 SGHNT and CDR2 YYREEE (reference sequence). TCRdb's copy holds only in-frame clones and misses some; the assay was immunoSEQ multiplex PCR. The top ten hold just over 7% of the sample, which has about 360,000 clones, around nine tenths seen once. The sequence derives from an older woman with COVID-19, enrolled during active disease. Sequencing was performed on peripheral blood. V usage is TRBV5-4 and J usage is TRBJ1-1; 7 nucleotides match TRBD1. The CDR3, as DNA: TGTGCCAGCAGCTTCACAGGGGTGGAAACTGAAGCTTTCTTT. Amino acid sequence: CASSFTGVETEAFF. Based on the CDR3 plus reference TRBV5-4 and TRBJ1-1, the full variable domain is ETGVTQSPTHLIKTRGQQVTLRCSSQSGHNTVSWYQQALGQGPQFIFQYYREEENGRGNFPPRFSGLQFPNYSSELNVNALELDDSALYLCASSFTGVETEAFFGQGTRLTVV.